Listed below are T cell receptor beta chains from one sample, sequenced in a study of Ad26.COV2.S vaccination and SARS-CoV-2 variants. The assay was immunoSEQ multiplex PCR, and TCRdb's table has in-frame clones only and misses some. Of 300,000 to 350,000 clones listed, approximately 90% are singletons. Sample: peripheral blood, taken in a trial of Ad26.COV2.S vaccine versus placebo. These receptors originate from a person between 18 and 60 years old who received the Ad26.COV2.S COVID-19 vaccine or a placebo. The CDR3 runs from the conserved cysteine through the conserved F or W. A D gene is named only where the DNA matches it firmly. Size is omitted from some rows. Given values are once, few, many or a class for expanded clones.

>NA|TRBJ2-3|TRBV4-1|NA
CASSQVSSMTQYF
TGCGCCAGCAGCCAAGTTTCGAGTATGACGCAGTATTTT
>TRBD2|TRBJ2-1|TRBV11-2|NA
CASSLVGGPGEQFF
TGTGCCAGCAGCTTAGTGGGAGGGCCCGGTGAGCAGTTCTTC
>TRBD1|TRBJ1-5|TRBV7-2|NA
CASSSAVTGSYQPQHF
TGTGCCAGCAGCTCCGCTGTGACAGGGTCGTATCAGCCCCAGCATTTT
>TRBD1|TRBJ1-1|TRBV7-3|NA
CASSPSIGTDTEAFF
TGTGCCAGCAGCCCCTCTATTGGGACAGACACTGAAGCTTTCTTT
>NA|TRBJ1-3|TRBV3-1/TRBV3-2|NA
CASSQQVLGNTIYF
TGTGCCAGCAGCCAACAGGTTCTCGGAAACACCATATATTTT
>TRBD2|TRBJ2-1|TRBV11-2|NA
CASSLAAGTGAYEQFF
TGTGCCAGCAGCTTAGCAGCGGGGACTGGGGCGTATGAGCAGTTCTTC
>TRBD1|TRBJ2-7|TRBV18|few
CASSPGTGTGSYEQYF
TGTGCCAGCTCACCAGGGACCGGGACAGGGTCCTACGAGCAGTACTTC
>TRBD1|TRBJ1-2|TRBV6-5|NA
CASSYAGTGHNYGYTF
TGTGCCAGCAGTTACGCTGGGACAGGCCATAACTATGGCTACACCTTC
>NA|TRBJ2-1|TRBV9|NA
CASSGGANEQFF
TGTGCCAGCAGCGGCGGGGCAAATGAGCAGTTCTTC
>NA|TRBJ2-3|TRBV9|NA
CASSVGRAAQYF
TGTGCCAGCAGCGTAGGAAGGGCCGCGCAGTATTTT
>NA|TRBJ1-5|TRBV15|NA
CATSRDRAGRNQPQHF
TGTGCCACCAGCAGAGATCGGGCAGGGCGGAATCAGCCCCAGCATTTT
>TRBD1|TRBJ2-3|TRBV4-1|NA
CASSQEDRGTDTQYF
TGCGCCAGCAGCCAAGAAGACAGGGGTACAGATACGCAGTATTTT
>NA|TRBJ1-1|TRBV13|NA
CASSPRRVGVNTEAFF
TGTGCCAGCAGCCCCCGCCGTGTGGGGGTGAACACTGAAGCTTTCTTT
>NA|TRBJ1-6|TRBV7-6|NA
CASSLEDPRNSPLHF
TGTGCCAGCAGCTTAGAGGACCCAAGAAATTCACCCCTCCACTTT
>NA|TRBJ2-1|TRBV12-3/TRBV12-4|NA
CASTFLRGGEQFF
TGTGCCAGCACCTTCCTCCGGGGCGGTGAGCAGTTCTTC
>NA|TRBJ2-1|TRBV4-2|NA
CASSQLSGGAYNEQFF
TGTGCCAGCAGCCAACTGTCGGGCGGGGCCTACAATGAGCAGTTCTTC
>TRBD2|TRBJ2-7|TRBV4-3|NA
CASSPWGGNYEQYF
TGCGCCAGCAGCCCCTGGGGAGGGAACTACGAGCAGTACTTC
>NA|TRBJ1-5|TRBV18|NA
CASSLTGPNQPQHF
TGTGCCAGCTCACTTACAGGGCCCAATCAGCCCCAGCATTTT
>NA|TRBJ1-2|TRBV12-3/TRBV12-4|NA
CASSLRLNYGYTF
TGTGCCAGCAGTTTGAGACTCAACTATGGCTACACCTTC
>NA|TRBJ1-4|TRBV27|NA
CATSVMGRTEKLFF
TGTGCCACCTCCGTAATGGGCAGGACTGAAAAACTGTTTTTT
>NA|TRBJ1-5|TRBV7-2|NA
CASSSNRLNQPQHF
TGTGCCAGTAGCAGCAATAGGCTCAATCAGCCCCAGCATTTT
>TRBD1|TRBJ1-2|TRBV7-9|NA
CASSPGGYGYTF
TGTGCCAGCAGCCCAGGGGGCTATGGCTACACCTTC
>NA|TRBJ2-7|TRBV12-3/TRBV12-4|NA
CASSPRHEEEQYF
TGTGCCAGCAGTCCCCGACATGAGGAAGAGCAGTACTTC
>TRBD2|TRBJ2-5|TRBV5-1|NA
CASSYGGLGGGGETQYF
TGCGCCAGCAGCTATGGCGGCCTAGGCGGGGGGGGAGAGACCCAGTACTTC
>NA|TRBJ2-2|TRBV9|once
CASSALYTGELFF
TGTGCCAGCAGCGCCCTTTACACCGGGGAGCTGTTTTTT
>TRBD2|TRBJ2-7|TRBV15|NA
CATSRVGREGRYEQYF
TGTGCCACCAGCAGAGTAGGGCGGGAGGGCCGCTACGAGCAGTACTTC
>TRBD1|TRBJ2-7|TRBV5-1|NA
CASSLGTGGSYEQYF
TGCGCCAGCAGCTTGGGGACAGGGGGTTCTTACGAGCAGTACTTC
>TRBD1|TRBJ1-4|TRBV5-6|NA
CASRLQGSKLFF
TGTGCCAGCAGACTACAGGGGTCAAAACTGTTTTTT
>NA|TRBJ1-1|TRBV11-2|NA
CASSDSGISEAFF
TGTGCCAGCAGCGATTCAGGGATATCTGAAGCTTTCTTT
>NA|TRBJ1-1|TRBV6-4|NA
CASSDTTGRGSLTEAFF
TGTGCCAGCAGTGACACCACCGGGAGGGGCTCGCTGACTGAAGCTTTCTTT
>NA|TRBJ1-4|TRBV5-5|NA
CASSRVLGGRTNEKLFF
TGTGCCAGCAGCCGGGTCCTGGGCGGAAGAACTAATGAAAAACTGTTTTTT
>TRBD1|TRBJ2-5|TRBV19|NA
CASSGTVQETQYF
TGTGCCAGTAGTGGGACAGTGCAAGAGACCCAGTACTTC
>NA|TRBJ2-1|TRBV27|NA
CASSEDDRGDEQFF
TGTGCCAGCAGTGAAGATGACAGAGGGGATGAGCAGTTCTTC
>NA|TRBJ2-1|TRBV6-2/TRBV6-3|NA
CASSYSKGVFDNEQFF
TGTGCCAGCAGTTACTCGAAGGGGGTTTTCGACAATGAGCAGTTCTTC
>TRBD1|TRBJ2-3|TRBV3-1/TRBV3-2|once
CASGDSHYTSTDTQYF
TGTGCCAGTGGGGACAGCCATTATACTAGCACAGATACGCAGTATTTT
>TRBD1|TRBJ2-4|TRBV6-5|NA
CASRRTGDYDIQYF
TGTGCCAGCAGACGGACAGGGGATTATGACATTCAGTACTTC
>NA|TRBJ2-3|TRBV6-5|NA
CASIRSGATTDTQYF
TGTGCCAGCATCCGGTCGGGCGCCACCACAGATACGCAGTATTTT